The clone carrying this T cell receptor (beta chain) was seen repeatedly, ten times or more. Its cognate antigen is unknown. V was cut by 5 bases and J by 3 bases, with 5 bases left in between. The CDR3 spans 10 residues. CDR1 and CDR2 from the germline V gene are DFQATT and SNEGSKA (reference sequence). The data were taken from a study of read filtering for tumor transcriptome and immune sequencing. Background on the study: Patients were approximately 18 male and some 13 female, mean age approximately 60 years, range about 47 to 85. DNase treatment preceded whole-transcriptome library preparation. Findings and caveats of the study: Single-read clonotypes: roughly 80% of IR-seq clonotypes (about 3.5% of reads), 65% to 75% of RNA-seq clonotypes (around 45% of reads). This fraction held mixed bone marrow immune cells after CD138-negative sorting.

From 400 to 450 ng of RNA, a library with molecular barcoded alpha/delta and beta/gamma adaptors was made. In TCRdb, the reads were re-called with MiXCR into one record per CDR3 protein. The table records approximately 40,000 distinct CDR3 sequences, 12% to 15% of them present only once. The receptor was isolated from a donor older than 35 with multiple myeloma. This chain connects TRBV20-1 to TRBJ2-7; D is ambiguous. Input material: a population of CD138-negative cells sorted from bone marrow. The CDR3 DNA follows: TGCAGTGCTTCCCACTACGAGCAGTACTTC. Its translation is CSASHYEQYF.